One sample yielded the 16 T cell receptor beta chains listed below, sequenced in a study of control samples from healthy donors and cancer patients. Repertoires were generated with immunoSEQ multiplex PCR, while TCRdb's copy carries only in-frame clones and drops some. The profile shows about 180,000 clones, about 90% of them singletons. What was sequenced was blood. The receptors here all came from a woman in her forties or fifties in good health.

The V and J genes are TRBV5-6 and TRBJ2-3; 10 bases match TRBD1. V gave up 4 bases and J gave up 0 bases; unmatched junction bases: 8. CDR1 is SGHDT, CDR2 YYEEEE, per germline. The CDR3 is 17 amino acids. The CDR3 region is CASSISGQGVSTDTQYF. As DNA, the CDR3 is TGTGCCAGCAGCATCAGTGGACAGGGGGTTAGCACAGATACGCAGTATTTT.

The chain carries TRBV3-1 (or the pseudogene TRBV3-2) and TRBJ1-2; D unresolved. The germline CDR1 and CDR2 sequences are LGHDT and YNNKEL (reference sequence). Trimming removed 8 bases at V and 1 base at J, with 8 bases between. CDR3 length: 12 residues. The CDR3 region has the DNA TGTGCCAGCGCGGAGGGTAACTATGGCTACACCTTC. Translating it yields CASAEGNYGYTF.

The chain uses TRBV6-5 and TRBJ1-3, with D possibly matching TRBD1 (5 bases). Per the germline V gene, CDR1 is MNHEY and CDR2 is SVGAGI. The CDR3 runs 15 residues. Trimming removed 0 bases from V and 3 bases from J, with 9 bases in between. The CDR3 DNA reads TGTGCCAGCAGTTACTCCTGGGGGAGTGGAAACACCATATATTTT. It is translated as CASSYSWGSGNTIYF.

The CDR3 here is CASSLGGWTGLNEQFF. CDR3 in DNA: TGTGCCAGCAGCTTAGGGGGATGGACAGGGCTAAATGAGCAGTTCTTC. V and J are TRBV7-2 and TRBJ2-1; 8 bases match TRBD1. The CDR3 is 16 amino acids. Trimming removed 1 base from V and 7 bases from J; junction bases left unmatched: 9. CDR1 SGHTA and CDR2 FQGNSA come from the germline V gene. The full variable domain, completed using reference TRBV7-2 and TRBJ2-1, is GAGVSQSPSNKVTEKGKDVELRCDPISGHTALYWYRQSLGQGLEFLIYFQGNSAPDKSGLPSDRFSAERTGGSVSTLTIQRTQQEDSAVYLCASSLGGWTGLNEQFFGPGTRLTVL.

Remarks on this clone: The sample has other DNA sequences that encode this CDR3 too. V and J are TRBV6-1 and TRBJ1-1; D might be TRBD1 (5 bases). The V and J ends lost 2 bases and 4 bases respectively, with 8 bases between them. The length of the CDR3 is 13 residues. CDR1 and CDR2 from the germline V gene are MNHNS and SASEGT. CDR3 amino acids: CASSESDSTEAFF. The CDR3 coding sequence is TGTGCCAGCAGTGAATCTGACAGCACTGAAGCTTTCTTT.

The V call is TRBV29-1, the J call TRBJ2-1; 7 positions agree with TRBD1. Germline V gives CDR1 SQVTM, CDR2 ANQGSEA. The CDR3 totals 14 residues. The V segment lost 6 bases and the J segment 0 bases; nucleotides outside the gene matches: 5. CDR3 coding DNA: TGCAGCGTGGGACAGATTCTCTCCTACAATGAGCAGTTCTTC. Encoded protein: CSVGQILSYNEQFF.

The rearrangement joins TRBV24-1 to TRBJ2-2, with D possibly being TRBD2 (6 bases). Germline V lookup: CDR1 KGHDR, CDR2 SFDVKD. The CDR3 has 15 amino acids. Trimming stripped 3 bases from V and 4 bases from J, with 11 bases between. DNA of the CDR3: TGTGCCACCAGTGATCGACTAGTCTCCACCGGGGAGCTGTTTTTT. Residues: CATSDRLVSTGELFF.

The V and J genes are TRBV2 and TRBJ1-2, with unresolved D. Germline assignment: CDR1 SNHLY and CDR2 FYNNEI. This CDR3 is 14 amino acids long. Trimming stripped 4 bases from V and 1 base from J, with 10 bases between. In DNA, the CDR3 is TGTGCCAGCAGTGTCGAAGGAGGTAACTATGGCTACACCTTC. It is translated as CASSVEGGNYGYTF.

This clone has a single count. The chain is built from TRBV7-9 and TRBJ2-1; D may be TRBD2 (6 bases). CDR3 length: 15 amino acids. The germline V and J ends were trimmed by 8 bases and 0 bases, with 14 bases remaining between them. Germline values: CDR1 SEHNR, CDR2 FQNEAQ (reference sequence). The CDR3 DNA reads TGTGCCAGCGGGGGGAGCTTGGGCTCCTACAATGAGCAGTTCTTC. Protein product: CASGGSLGSYNEQFF.

V usage is TRBV30 and J usage is TRBJ1-2; D not certain. CDR1 is GTSNPN, CDR2 SVGIG, per germline (reference sequence). The CDR3 has 14 residues. Between the trimmed V and J ends, which lost 0 bases and 4 bases, there was a span of 12 bases. The CDR3 sequence: CAWSVPPVGYGYTF. CDR3 DNA sequence: TGTGCCTGGAGTGTCCCCCCGGTGGGCTATGGCTACACCTTC. The full variable domain, completed using reference TRBV30 and TRBJ1-2, is SQTIHQWPATLVQPVGSPLSLECTVEGTSNPNLYWYRQAAGRGLQLLFYSVGIGQISSEVPQNLSASRPQDRQFILSSKKLLLSDSGFYLCAWSVPPVGYGYTFGSGTRLTVV.

To note about this clone: Other DNA sequences from this sample encode an identical CDR3 as well. This rearrangement joins TRBV7-9 to TRBJ1-3; no definite D call. The CDR3 length is 13 residues. V lost 3 bases, J lost 0 bases, and 3 bases lay in between. Per the germline V gene, CDR1 is SEHNR and CDR2 is FQNEAQ (reference sequence). Written as DNA, the CDR3 is TGTGCCAGCAGCTTGGGCTCTGGAAACACCATATATTTT. The encoded protein is CASSLGSGNTIYF.

The rearrangement joins TRBV9 to TRBJ2-5, with a tentative D call TRBD2 (5 bases). CDR1 and CDR2 from the germline V gene are SGDLS and YYNGEE. Deletions cut 6 bases from V and 1 base from J, with 16 bases between. This CDR3 has 15 residues. The CDR3 loop reads CASTPAAGVQETQYF. The DNA for the CDR3 is TGTGCCAGCACTCCAGCTGCGGGCGTCCAAGAGACCCAGTACTTC.

This chain links TRBV5-1 with TRBJ1-2; no reliable D call. CDR3 length: 14 amino acids. Germline loops: CDR1 SGHRS, CDR2 YFSETQ. The V gene lost 4 bases and the J gene lost 2 bases, with 12 bases spanning the gap. The DNA of the CDR3 is TGCGCCAGCAGCCCAGCCGGGAGGAACTATGGCTACACCTTC. Translated: CASSPAGRNYGYTF.

The CDR3: CASSYVVDEQFF. The CDR3 DNA is TGTGCCAGCAGTTACGTCGTCGATGAGCAGTTCTTC. The gene calls are TRBV6-6 and TRBJ2-1; no clear D gene. The CDR3 consists of 12 residues. CDR1 MNHNY and CDR2 SVGAGI come from the germline V gene (reference sequence). The V gene lost 2 bases and the J gene lost 8 bases, with 7 bases spanning the gap.

This chain connects TRBV7-2 to TRBJ2-7, with D possibly matching TRBD2 (6 bases). CDR3 length equals 16 residues. CDR1 is SGHTA, CDR2 FQGNSA, per germline. The germline V and J ends were trimmed by 2 bases and 2 bases, with 16 bases remaining between them. Here the CDR3 reads CASSLSLAGYTYEQYF. The CDR3 DNA reads as TGTGCCAGCAGCTTAAGTCTCGCGGGGTACACCTACGAGCAGTACTTC.

The chain uses TRBV28 and TRBJ2-2, with D unresolved. Trimming took 6 bases from V and 6 from J, leaving 11 bases between them. This CDR3 has 13 residues. CDR1 and CDR2 from the germline V gene are MDHEN and SYDVKM. This CDR3 reads CASRKGSSGELFF. The CDR3, as DNA: TGTGCCAGCAGAAAAGGGTCTTCCGGGGAGCTGTTTTTT.